The T cell receptor beta chain under discussion was sequenced for a study of cytomegalovirus exposure and HLA in healthy donors. The wider study: The same platform used for the roughly 610 first-cohort repertoires was also used for the approximately 120 validation repertoires, as a later analysis reported.

The protocol was immunoSEQ multiplex PCR, while the TCRdb copy is restricted to in-frame clones and leaves out a portion. Of 50,000 or so clones in the sample, about 94% were seen once. This CDR3 region has 13 residues. Germline loops: CDR1 MNHEY, CDR2 SVGAGI. The junction had 3 bases not matched to a gene; V was cut back by 6 bases and J by 3 bases. The study drew the donors from its roughly 120-subject validation cohort, separate from the approximately 700-subject first cohort. Source material: PBMCs. The rearrangement joins TRBV6-5 to TRBJ2-3; 7 nucleotides line up with TRBD2. The source is a man between 18 and 35 years old in good health and CMV-seronegative. The CDR3 region is CASRGLGTDTQYF. The CDR3 DNA reads as TGTGCCAGCAGAGGACTAGGGACAGATACGCAGTATTTT.